The 25 T cell receptor beta chains in this list originate from one sample, sequenced in a study of T cells after yellow fever vaccination. Via MiXCR, TCRdb re-called the 5' RACE reads, giving one row per CDR3 protein. This table has some 130,000 distinct CDR3 sequences, 5% to 8% appearing once. The sample here was CD4+ T cells sorted from PBMCs, taken 10 days after the yellow fever booster vaccination. The receptors originated from a man aged 30 to 39 who received the YFV17D yellow fever vaccine.

In its sample, this clonotype was seen many times. The J gene is TRBJ2-5, the V gene TRBV14; D perhaps matches TRBD2 (6 bases). CDR1 SGHDN and CDR2 FVKESK come from the germline V gene. V lost 7 bases and J lost 2, with 14 bases in between. CDR3 length: 14 amino acids. The CDR3 region is CASKGTPAQETQYF. CDR3 sequence (DNA): TGTGCCAGCAAAGGGACTCCGGCACAAGAGACCCAGTACTTC.

This clonotype was counted at least ten times. This sequence joins TRBV5-1 and TRBJ2-7; D possibly corresponds to TRBD2 (5 bases). This CDR3 has 14 residues. V was clipped by 4 bases and J by 6 bases, with 17 bases between them. Germline CDR1 is SGHRS and CDR2 is YFSETQ. The CDR3 DNA sequence: TGCGCCAGCAGCCTTAGAGGACGGCGGGCCGAGCAGTACTTC. Encoded protein: CASSLRGRRAEQYF.

A word on this clonotype: A clone one base away is much larger, so this may be a read error. The J gene is TRBJ2-7, the V gene TRBV10-3, with 7 bases identical to TRBD2. Germline trimming cut 6 bases from V and 5 bases from J; bases unmatched to any gene: 7. Germline values: CDR1 ENHRY, CDR2 SYGVKD. The CDR3 is made up of 13 amino acids. DNA for the CDR3: TGTGCCATCAGCAATACTAGCGCCGACGAGCAGTACTTC. The encoded protein is CAISNTSADEQYF.

This clonotype showed up many times. For the CDR3, the DNA is TGTGCCAGTAGTATTTCTGGACAGCAAGAGACCCAGTACTTC. This translates into CASSISGQQETQYF. The V gene is TRBV19, the J gene TRBJ2-5; tentative D call: TRBD1 (6 bases). From germline, CDR1 is LNHDA and CDR2 SQIVND (reference sequence). V was shortened by 3 bases and J by 2 bases, with 10 bases between the two germline ends. This CDR3 contains 14 residues.

The rearrangement joins TRBV7-8 to TRBJ1-5; maybe TRBD1 (5 bases). This CDR3 is 16 amino acids long. Germline V gene data show CDR1 as SGHVS and CDR2 as FQNEAQ. Trimming took off 3 bases at V and 4 bases at J, with 16 bases between the two ends. The CDR3 sequence: CASSLSGRGENQPQHF. The CDR3 region has the DNA TGTGCCAGCAGCTTGTCGGGGAGGGGTGAGAATCAGCCCCAGCATTTT. Drawing the rest from reference TRBV7-8 and TRBJ1-5, the complete variable domain is GAGVSQSPRYKVAKRGQDVALRCDPISGHVSLFWYQQALGQGPEFLTYFQNEAQLDKSGLPSDRFFAERPEGSVSTLKIQRTQQEDSAVYLCASSLSGRGENQPQHFGDGTRLSIL.

This clonotype was seen many times. V and J are TRBV4-3 and TRBJ2-7; no clear D gene. CDR3 length equals 13 residues. V was clipped by 4 bases and J by 0 bases, with 7 bases between them. Germline V gene lookup returns CDR1 LGHNA and CDR2 YSLEER. CDR3 protein: CASSRVISYEQYF. In nucleotides, the CDR3 is TGCGCCAGCAGCCGAGTTATCTCCTACGAGCAGTACTTC.

On this clonotype: A much larger clone differs from this one at a single base, so this may be a read error. The chain links TRBV19 to TRBJ1-1, with D unresolved. The CDR3 is 14 amino acids. Trimming removed 6 bases at V and 3 bases at J, with 14 bases between. Germline CDR1 is LNHDA and CDR2 is SQIVND (reference sequence). The CDR3 region has the DNA TGTGCCAGTAGATGGGATAGGGCGGACACTGAAGCTTTCTTT. Its translation is CASRWDRADTEAFF.

This clonotype came up many times. V gene TRBV7-2 combines with J gene TRBJ2-5, with 8 bases identical to TRBD2. In germline, CDR1 is SGHTA, CDR2 FQGNSA. J lost 5 bases, V lost 4 bases, and 6 bases had no gene match. This CDR3 comprises 14 residues. In DNA form, the CDR3 reads TGTGCCAGCAGCTGGACTAGCAGCGTCGAGACCCAGTACTTC. Translation: CASSWTSSVETQYF.

Ten or more counts support this clonotype. The chain carries TRBV12-3 or TRBV12-4 and TRBJ1-3, with a possible D match to TRBD1 (5 bases). Between the trimmed V and J ends, which lost 10 bases and 0 bases, there was a span of 10 bases. CDR3 size: 13 residues. In DNA form, the CDR3 reads TGTGCCAACCGACAGTCCTCTGGAAACACCATATATTTT. Translated, it gives CANRQSSGNTIYF.

V is TRBV20-1 and J is TRBJ1-1; D is unclear. CDR1 and CDR2 (germline): DFQATT, SNEGSKA (reference sequence). V lost 0 bases, J lost 6 bases, and 8 bases lay in between. The CDR3 is made up of 12 amino acids. This CDR3 reads CSARDKAAEAFF. For the CDR3, the DNA is TGCAGTGCTAGAGATAAGGCGGCTGAAGCTTTCTTT.

This clonotype has a count of ten or more. The chain is built from TRBV11-2 and TRBJ2-7, with a tentative D call TRBD1 (6 bases). The CDR3 sequence is 15 residues long. Between the trimmed V and J ends, which lost 3 bases and 2 bases, there was a span of 14 bases. The germline V gene encodes CDR1 SGHAT and CDR2 FQNNGV. As DNA, the CDR3 is TGTGCCAGCAGCTTGGACAGACTGCTCACCTACGAGCAGTACTTC. Translated: CASSLDRLLTYEQYF.

This clonotype was recorded many times. This chain's CDR3 is CSAALAGGTGEQYF. The CDR3 DNA reads as TGCAGTGCGGCCCTAGCGGGAGGTACGGGCGAGCAGTACTTC. The V call is TRBV20-1, the J call TRBJ2-7, with 11 bases that match TRBD2. The CDR3 loop spans 14 amino acids. Looked up from germline, CDR1 is DFQATT and CDR2 is SNEGSKA (reference sequence). With 6 bases clipped from V and 6 bases from J, the junction kept 10 bases outside the gene matches.

By sample share, this clonotype is medium-sized. This chain joins TRBV7-8 and TRBJ2-3; D is possibly TRBD2 (5 bases). The V gene lost 4 bases and the J gene lost 2 bases, with 16 bases spanning the gap. CDR1 SGHVS and CDR2 FQNEAQ come from the germline V gene. This CDR3 is 16 amino acids long. The CDR3 sequence is CASSSNVGRNTDTQYF. CDR3 nucleotides: TGTGCCAGCAGCTCCAATGTAGGGAGAAACACAGATACGCAGTATTTT.

Only a few counts were recorded for this clonotype. In DNA form, the CDR3 reads TGCGCCAGCAGCATTCCCCGCCCTACCCCAAACCAAGAGACCCAGTACTTC. Its protein is CASSIPRPTPNQETQYF. V is TRBV5-1 and J is TRBJ2-5; no definite D call. V lost 4 bases and J 0 bases, leaving 19 bases between the germline ends. Per the germline V gene, CDR1 is SGHRS and CDR2 is YFSETQ. This CDR3 contains 17 residues.

A few counts support this clonotype. The V and J genes are TRBV20-1 and TRBJ2-1; 8 nucleotides line up with TRBD2. V shed 5 bases and J 9 bases; nucleotides not matched to a gene: 15. Germline CDR1 and CDR2: DFQATT and SNEGSKA (reference sequence). This CDR3 has 15 amino acids. This CDR3 is CSASARGRTASEQFF. The CDR3 DNA reads as TGCAGTGCTTCCGCCCGCGGGAGGACCGCCAGTGAGCAGTTCTTC.

This clonotype has ten or more counts. The chain uses TRBV29-1 and TRBJ1-1; D may be TRBD1 (5 bases). There are 13 residues in the CDR3. Germline V gene data show CDR1 as SQVTM and CDR2 as ANQGSEA. Deletions cut 7 bases from V and 2 bases from J, with 14 bases between. CDR3 protein: CSGQGSLNTEAFF. For the CDR3, the DNA is TGCAGCGGCCAGGGTTCATTAAACACTGAAGCTTTCTTT. Full variable domain (missing parts from reference TRBV29-1 and TRBJ1-1): SAVISQKPSRDICQRGTSLTIQCQVDSQVTMMFWYRQQPGQSLTLIATANQGSEATYESGFVIDKFPISRPNLTFSTLTVSNMSPEDSSIYLCSGQGSLNTEAFFGQGTRLTVV.

This clonotype was detected many times. The V call is TRBV7-2, the J call TRBJ2-3; 7 positions agree with TRBD1. Germline V gene lookup returns CDR1 SGHTA and CDR2 FQGNSA. The CDR3 extends over 15 amino acids. V dropped 5 bases and J dropped 2; count of bases not matched to a gene: 7. As DNA, the CDR3 is TGTGCCAGCAGCCCGACAGGGCGTGACACAGATACGCAGTATTTT. Protein sequence: CASSPTGRDTDTQYF.

This clonotype was counted many times. The V gene is TRBV5-1, the J gene TRBJ2-7; 9 bases are a match to TRBD2. The CDR3 extends over 16 amino acids. CDR1 and CDR2 (germline): SGHRS, YFSETQ. With V trimmed by 2 bases and J by 3 bases, 9 bases remained unmatched. CDR3 nucleotide sequence: TGCGCCAGCAGCTTATCAGCGGGAGGCACCTACTACGAGCAGTACTTC. Protein: CASSLSAGGTYYEQYF.

This clonotype was observed many times. This CDR3 is CASSLWRLAGGQNIQYF. The DNA of the CDR3 is TGTGCCAGCAGTTTATGGAGACTAGCGGGAGGGCAAAACATTCAGTACTTC. The chain couples TRBV28 to TRBJ2-4, with TRBD2 matching over 14 bases. The CDR3 is 17 residues long. J gave up 5 bases and V 0 bases, and 3 bases lay outside the gene matches. The germline V gene has CDR1 MDHEN and CDR2 SYDVKM.

This clonotype was seen only a few times. J is TRBJ1-1 and V is TRBV7-2; tentative D call: TRBD1 (5 bases). The CDR3 is 13 residues long. Germline V gives CDR1 SGHTA, CDR2 FQGNSA. V shed 6 bases and J shed 0 bases, with 8 bases lying between them. CDR3: CASRPRVNTEAFF. The CDR3 region has the DNA TGTGCCAGCAGACCCAGGGTGAACACTGAAGCTTTCTTT.

The chain joins TRBV20-1 to TRBJ2-1; 16 positions match TRBD2. The length of the CDR3 is 12 residues. CDR1 and CDR2 from the germline V gene are DFQATT and SNEGSKA (reference sequence). Unmatched junction bases numbered 4, after V lost 5 bases and J lost 15 bases. In DNA form, the CDR3 reads TGCAGTGCTGGGACTAGCGGGAGGGTGCGGTTCTTC. Protein sequence: CSAGTSGRVRFF.

The sample holds many counts of this clonotype. The chain's CDR3 is CASSPSYSNQPQHF. The CDR3 region has the DNA TGTGCCAGCAGTCCTTCATATAGCAATCAGCCCCAGCATTTT. The chain combines TRBV12-3 or TRBV12-4 with TRBJ1-5; D is uncertain. V gave up 5 bases and J gave up 0 bases, with 8 bases separating them. The CDR3 loop spans 14 amino acids.

This clonotype was detected many times. The V and J genes are TRBV7-6 and TRBJ2-7, with 7 nucleotides matching TRBD2. V was pared by 0 bases and J by 2 bases, with 10 bases of the junction left unmatched. The CDR3 spans 17 residues. The germline V gene has CDR1 SGHVS and CDR2 FNYEAQ. The CDR3 here is CASSLAGIAGVTYEQYF. Written as DNA, the CDR3 is TGTGCCAGCAGCTTAGCGGGTATAGCGGGCGTTACCTACGAGCAGTACTTC.

Ten or more counts support this clonotype. The chain uses TRBV12-3 or TRBV12-4 and TRBJ2-5; 9 bases are shared with TRBD1. Trimming removed 7 bases from V and 7 bases from J; junction bases left unmatched: 13. The CDR3 runs 15 residues. The CDR3 spells CASTPGQGSGGTQYF. Here the CDR3 DNA reads TGTGCCAGCACCCCGGGACAGGGATCCGGGGGGACCCAGTACTTC.

The J gene is TRBJ2-1, the V gene TRBV4-2; D unclear. The CDR3 runs 16 residues. Germline V lookup: CDR1 LGHNA, CDR2 YNFKEQ. The V and J ends lost 8 bases and 0 bases respectively, with 17 bases between them. The CDR3 DNA reads TGTGCCAGCGGCCCCGGGCTACTTTGCTCCTACAATGAGCAGTTCTTC. Translating gives CASGPGLLCSYNEQFF.